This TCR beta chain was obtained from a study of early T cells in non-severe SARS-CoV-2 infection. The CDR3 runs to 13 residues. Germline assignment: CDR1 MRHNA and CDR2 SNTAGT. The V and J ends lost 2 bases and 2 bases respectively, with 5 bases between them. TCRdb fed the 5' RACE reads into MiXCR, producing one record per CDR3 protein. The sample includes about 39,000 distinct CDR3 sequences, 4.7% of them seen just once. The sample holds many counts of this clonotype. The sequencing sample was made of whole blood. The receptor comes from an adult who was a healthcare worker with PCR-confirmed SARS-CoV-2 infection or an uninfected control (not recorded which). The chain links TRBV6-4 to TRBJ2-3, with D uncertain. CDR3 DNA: TGTGCCAGCAGTGACGCGGACACAGATACGCAGTATTTT. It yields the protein CASSDADTDTQYF.